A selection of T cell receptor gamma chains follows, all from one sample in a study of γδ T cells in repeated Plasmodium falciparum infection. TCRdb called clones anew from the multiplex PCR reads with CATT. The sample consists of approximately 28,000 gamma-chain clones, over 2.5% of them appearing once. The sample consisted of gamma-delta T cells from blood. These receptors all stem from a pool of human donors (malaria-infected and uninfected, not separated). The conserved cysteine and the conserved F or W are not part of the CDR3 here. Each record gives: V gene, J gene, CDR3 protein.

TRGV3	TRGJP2	ATWASQSSDWIKT
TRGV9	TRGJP	ALWEVVQELGKKIKV
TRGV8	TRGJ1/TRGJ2	ATWDPYYKKL
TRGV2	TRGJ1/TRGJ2	ATWDGRGIAYKKL
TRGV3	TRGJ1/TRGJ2	ATWDRPGYYKKL
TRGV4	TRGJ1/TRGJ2	ATWDGFYYYKKL
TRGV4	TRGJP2	ATWGGRSSDWIKT
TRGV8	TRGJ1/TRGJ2	ATWDPRGKL
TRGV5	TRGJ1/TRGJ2	ATWGGRKL
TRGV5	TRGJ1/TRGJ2	ATWDRPHNYYKKL
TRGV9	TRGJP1	ALWEGKTTGWFKI
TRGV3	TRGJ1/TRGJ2	ATWDSPYYYKKL
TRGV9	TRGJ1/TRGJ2	ALWESYEKL
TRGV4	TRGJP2	ATWEGYSSDWIKT
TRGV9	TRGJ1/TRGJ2	ALWEVPHYYKKL